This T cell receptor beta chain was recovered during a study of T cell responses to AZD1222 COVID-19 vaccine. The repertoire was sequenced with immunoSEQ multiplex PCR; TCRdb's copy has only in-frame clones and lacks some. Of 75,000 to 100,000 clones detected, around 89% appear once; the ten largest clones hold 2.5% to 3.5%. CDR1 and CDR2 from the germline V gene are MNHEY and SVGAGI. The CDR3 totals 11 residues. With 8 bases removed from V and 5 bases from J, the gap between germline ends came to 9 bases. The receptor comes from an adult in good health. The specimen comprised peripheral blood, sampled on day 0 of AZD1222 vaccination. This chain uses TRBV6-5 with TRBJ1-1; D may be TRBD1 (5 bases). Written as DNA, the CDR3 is TGTGCCAGCCGGGGGGATACTGAAGCTTTCTTT. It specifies CASRGDTEAFF.